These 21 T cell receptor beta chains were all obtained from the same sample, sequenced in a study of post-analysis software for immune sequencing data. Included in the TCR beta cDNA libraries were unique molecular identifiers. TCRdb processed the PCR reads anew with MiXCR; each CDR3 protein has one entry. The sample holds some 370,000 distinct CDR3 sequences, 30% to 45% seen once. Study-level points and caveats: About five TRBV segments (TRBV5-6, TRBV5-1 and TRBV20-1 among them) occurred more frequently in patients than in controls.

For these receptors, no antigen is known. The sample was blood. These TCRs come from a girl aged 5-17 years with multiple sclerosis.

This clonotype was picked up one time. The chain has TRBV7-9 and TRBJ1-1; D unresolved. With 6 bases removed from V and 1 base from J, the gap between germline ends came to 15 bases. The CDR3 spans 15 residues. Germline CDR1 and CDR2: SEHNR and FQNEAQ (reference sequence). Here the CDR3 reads CASSSPAHSNTEAFF. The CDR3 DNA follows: TGTGCCAGCAGTTCGCCGGCTCATTCGAACACTGAAGCTTTCTTT.

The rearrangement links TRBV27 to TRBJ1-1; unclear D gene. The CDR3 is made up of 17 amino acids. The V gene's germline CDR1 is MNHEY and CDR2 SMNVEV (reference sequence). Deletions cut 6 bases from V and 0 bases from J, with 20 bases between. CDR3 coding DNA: TGTGCCAGCAGCCGCAGCCCTCGGGATTTCATGAACACTGAAGCTTTCTTT. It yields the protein CASSRSPRDFMNTEAFF.

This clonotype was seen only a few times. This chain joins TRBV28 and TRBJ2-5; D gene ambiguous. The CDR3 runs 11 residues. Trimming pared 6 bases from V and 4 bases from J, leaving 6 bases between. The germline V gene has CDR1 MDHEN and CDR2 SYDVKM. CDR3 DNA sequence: TGTGCCAGCAGAGGGATAGAGACCCAGTACTTC. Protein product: CASRGIETQYF.

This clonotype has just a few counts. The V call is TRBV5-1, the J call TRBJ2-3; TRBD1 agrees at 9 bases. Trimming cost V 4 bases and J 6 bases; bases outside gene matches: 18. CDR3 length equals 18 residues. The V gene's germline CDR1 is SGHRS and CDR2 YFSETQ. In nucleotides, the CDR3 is TGCGCCAGCAGCCCAAGTCCCGGGACAGGGACGCCTCAGGATACGCAGTATTTT. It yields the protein CASSPSPGTGTPQDTQYF.

The CDR3 loop reads CASSLLTSGRAMYNEQFF. The CDR3 DNA reads TGTGCCAGCAGTCTACTGACTAGCGGGAGGGCCATGTACAATGAGCAGTTCTTC. V usage is TRBV7-8 and J usage is TRBJ2-1, with 14 bases that match TRBD2. Germline loops: CDR1 SGHVS, CDR2 FQNEAQ. The CDR3 consists of 18 residues. Germline trimming cut 6 bases from V and 4 bases from J; bases unmatched to any gene: 11.

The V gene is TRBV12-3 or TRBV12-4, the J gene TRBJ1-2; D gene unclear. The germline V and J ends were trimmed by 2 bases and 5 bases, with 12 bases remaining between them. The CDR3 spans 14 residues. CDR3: CASSLRELGYGYTF. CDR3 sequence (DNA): TGTGCCAGCAGTTTAAGGGAATTGGGATATGGCTACACCTTC.

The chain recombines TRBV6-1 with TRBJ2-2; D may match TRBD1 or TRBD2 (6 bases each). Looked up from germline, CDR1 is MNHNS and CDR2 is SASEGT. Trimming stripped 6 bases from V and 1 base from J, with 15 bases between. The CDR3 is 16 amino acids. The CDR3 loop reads CASRGDRRGNTGELFF. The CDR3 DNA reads TGTGCCAGCAGGGGTGACAGGCGGGGGAACACCGGGGAGCTGTTTTTT.

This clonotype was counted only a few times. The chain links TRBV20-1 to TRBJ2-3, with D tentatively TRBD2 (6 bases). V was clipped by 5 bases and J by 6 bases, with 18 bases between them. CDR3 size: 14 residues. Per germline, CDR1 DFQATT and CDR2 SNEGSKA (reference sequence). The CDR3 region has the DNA TGCAGTGCTGGACCTACGGGAGCCCGGGATACGCAGTATTTT. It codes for CSAGPTGARDTQYF.

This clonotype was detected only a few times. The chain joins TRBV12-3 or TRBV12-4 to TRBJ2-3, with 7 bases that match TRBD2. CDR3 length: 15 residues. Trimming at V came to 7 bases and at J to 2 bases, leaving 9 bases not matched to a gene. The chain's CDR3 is CASTAGLEPTDTQYF. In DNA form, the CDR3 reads TGTGCCAGCACGGCCGGACTAGAACCCACAGATACGCAGTATTTT.

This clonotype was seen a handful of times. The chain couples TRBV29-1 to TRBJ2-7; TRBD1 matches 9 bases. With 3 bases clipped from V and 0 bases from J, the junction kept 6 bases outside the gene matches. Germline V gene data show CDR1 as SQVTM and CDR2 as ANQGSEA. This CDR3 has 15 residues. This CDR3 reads CSVDLGQGSSYEQYF. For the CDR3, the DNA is TGCAGCGTTGACCTTGGACAGGGGAGCTCCTACGAGCAGTACTTC.

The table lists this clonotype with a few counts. CDR3 nucleotide sequence: TGTGCCAGCAGTCCTAGAGGCCGCACTAATGAAAAACTGTTTTTT. Protein sequence: CASSPRGRTNEKLFF. This rearrangement joins TRBV6-6 to TRBJ1-4, with unresolved D. In germline, CDR1 is MNHNY, CDR2 SVGAGI (reference sequence). This CDR3 has 15 residues. V was trimmed by 5 bases and J by 2 bases, leaving 12 bases between them.

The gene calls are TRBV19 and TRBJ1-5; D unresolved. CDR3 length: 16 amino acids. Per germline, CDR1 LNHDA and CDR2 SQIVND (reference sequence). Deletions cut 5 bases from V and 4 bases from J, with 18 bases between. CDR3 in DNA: TGTGCCAGTAGTGACCTGGGAGGCGTGCCGAATCAGCCCCAGCATTTT. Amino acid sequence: CASSDLGGVPNQPQHF.

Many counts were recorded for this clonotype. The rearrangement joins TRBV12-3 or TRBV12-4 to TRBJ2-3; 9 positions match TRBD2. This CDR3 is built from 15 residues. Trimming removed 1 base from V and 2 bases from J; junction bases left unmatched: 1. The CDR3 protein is CASSLERGVTDTQYF. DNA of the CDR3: TGTGCCAGCAGTTTAGAGCGGGGGGTCACAGATACGCAGTATTTT.

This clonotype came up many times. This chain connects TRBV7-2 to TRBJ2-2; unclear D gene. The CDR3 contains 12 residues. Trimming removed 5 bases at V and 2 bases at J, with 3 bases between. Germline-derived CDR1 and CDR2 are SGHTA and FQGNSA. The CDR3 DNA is TGTGCCAGCAGCCTTAACACCGGGGAGCTGTTTTTT. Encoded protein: CASSLNTGELFF.

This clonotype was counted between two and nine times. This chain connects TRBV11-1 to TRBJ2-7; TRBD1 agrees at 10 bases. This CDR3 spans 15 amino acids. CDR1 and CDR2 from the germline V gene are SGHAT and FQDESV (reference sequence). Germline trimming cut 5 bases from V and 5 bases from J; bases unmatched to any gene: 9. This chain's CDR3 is CASSITGTGVHEQYF. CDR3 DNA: TGTGCCAGCAGCATCACCGGGACAGGGGTACACGAGCAGTACTTC.

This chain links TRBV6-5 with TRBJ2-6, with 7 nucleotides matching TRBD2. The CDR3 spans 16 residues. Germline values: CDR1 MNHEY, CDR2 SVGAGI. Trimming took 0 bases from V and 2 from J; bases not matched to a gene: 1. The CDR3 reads CASSYSAGPGANVLTF. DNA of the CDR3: TGTGCCAGCAGTTACTCAGCGGGGCCTGGGGCCAACGTCCTGACTTTC.

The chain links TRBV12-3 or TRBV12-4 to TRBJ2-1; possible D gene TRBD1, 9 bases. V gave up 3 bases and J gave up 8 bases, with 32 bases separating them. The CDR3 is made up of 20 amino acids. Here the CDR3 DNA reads TGTGCCAGCAGTTTCTCGGGACAGGGAGGTGATGCGGGGGGCTATGATGAGCAGTTCTTC. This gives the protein CASSFSGQGGDAGGYDEQFF.

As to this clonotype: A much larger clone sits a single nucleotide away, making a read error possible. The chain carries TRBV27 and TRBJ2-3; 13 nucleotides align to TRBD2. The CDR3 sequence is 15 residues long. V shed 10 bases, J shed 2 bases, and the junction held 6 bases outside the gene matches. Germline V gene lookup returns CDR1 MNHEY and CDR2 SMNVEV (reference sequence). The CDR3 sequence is CATATSGGHTDTQYF. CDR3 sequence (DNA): TGTGCCACCGCGACTAGCGGGGGGCACACAGATACGCAGTATTTT.

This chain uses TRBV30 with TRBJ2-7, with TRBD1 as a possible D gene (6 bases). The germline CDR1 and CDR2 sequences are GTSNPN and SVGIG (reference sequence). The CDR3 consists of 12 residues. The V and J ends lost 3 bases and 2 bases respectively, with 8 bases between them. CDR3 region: CAWSGQTYEQYF. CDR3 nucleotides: TGTGCCTGGAGCGGACAGACCTACGAGCAGTACTTC.

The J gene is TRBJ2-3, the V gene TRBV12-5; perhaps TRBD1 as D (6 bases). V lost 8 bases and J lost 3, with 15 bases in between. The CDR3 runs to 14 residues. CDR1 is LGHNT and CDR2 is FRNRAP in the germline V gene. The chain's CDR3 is CASTPGQGTDTQYF. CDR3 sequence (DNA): TGTGCTAGTACCCCAGGTCAGGGGACAGATACGCAGTATTTT.

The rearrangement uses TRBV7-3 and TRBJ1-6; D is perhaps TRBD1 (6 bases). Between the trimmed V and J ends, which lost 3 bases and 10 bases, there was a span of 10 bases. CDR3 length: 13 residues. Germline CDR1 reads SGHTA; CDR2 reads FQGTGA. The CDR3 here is CASSLGHGSPLHF. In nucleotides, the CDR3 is TGTGCCAGCAGCTTGGGACATGGCTCACCCCTCCACTTT.